This T cell receptor (beta chain) is drawn from a study of blood T cell repertoires in COVID-19. The overall study: Spain, Italy and the United States supplied samples that represented acute and convalescent COVID-19. From T cells, B-cell-depleted T cells, or PBMCs came the material, which was cDNA or gDNA.

The germline gives CDR1 SGDLS, CDR2 YYNGEE. The CDR3 is 18 residues long. The trim removed 3 bases at V and 4 bases at J, leaving 15 bases unmatched. In the study's own analysis: How many nucleated cells were present was estimated from reference gene primer amplification. Data came from immunoSEQ multiplex PCR; TCRdb stores just in-frame clones and leaves some out. Clone size and the V and J calls come from that table; the DNA yielded D and trimming. The sample includes roughly 180,000 clones, roughly 79% of them seen just once. The sequence was obtained from a man aged 55 to 70 with active or convalescent COVID-19. This chain joins TRBV9 and TRBJ1-2; TRBD1 matches 10 bases. Sequencing input: peripheral blood. The CDR3 nucleotides read TGTGCCAGCAGCGCCGGCGGGGACAGGGGCTCCATCACCTATGGCTACACCTTC. Translated, it gives CASSAGGDRGSITYGYTF.